This record covers a single T cell receptor beta chain. What it recognizes is unknown. The treatment is: 15 to 20 received Ad26.COV2.S at low or high dose, single or two shots; roughly 5 received placebo; per-sample allocation not given. Sample collection was performed on day 63 after the first vaccine or placebo injection. The record originates from a study of Ad26.COV2.S vaccination and SARS-CoV-2 variants. On the study more broadly: Intramuscular Ad26.COV2.S at 5x10^10 or 1x10^11 viral particles.

Study findings and constraints: Vaccinated individuals (as opposed to placebo recipients) had higher spike-specific TCR breadth. CD8+ and CD4+ T cells specific for spike reportedly responded with substantial breadth after vaccination.

Sequencing was performed with immunoSEQ multiplex PCR; in TCRdb, only in-frame clones are kept and a portion is missing. The table shows about 400,000 clones, with about 90% occurring only once. Germline assignment: CDR1 KGHSH and CDR2 LQKENI. The ends lost 2 bases at V and 9 bases at J; junction bases unmatched: 14. This CDR3 has 16 residues. The TCR was taken from a person between 18 and 65 years old who received the Ad26.COV2.S COVID-19 vaccine or a placebo. The sample was peripheral blood, taken in a trial of Ad26.COV2.S vaccine versus placebo. The rearrangement uses TRBV18 and TRBJ2-3; 7 bases fit TRBD2. The CDR3, as DNA: TGTGCCAGCTCACCAGCCGGGACTACATCGGTAGGGACGCAGTATTTT. It translates to CASSPAGTTSVGTQYF.